This T cell receptor beta chain was sequenced in a study of blood T cell repertoires in COVID-19. Study-level information: Sites in the United States, Italy and Spain provided acute and convalescent COVID-19 samples. Sources were T cells, B-cell-depleted T cells, or PBMCs; the material itself was cDNA or gDNA.

In the original processing: Estimated nucleated cell counts came from reference gene primer amplification. Here immunoSEQ multiplex PCR was the method, and the copy in TCRdb shows in-frame clones only, minus some. V, J and clone size derive from that table, while D and trimming were established from the DNA sequence. This sample has fewer than 400,000 clones, with roughly nine tenths found just once. For recovered donors of Cohort 3, there were two negative PCRs, clearance, or symptom resolution. After removal of 3 bases from V and 2 bases from J, the junction contained 4 bases not matched to a gene. The germline gives CDR1 KGHDR, CDR2 SFDVKD. The CDR3 totals 15 residues.

The receptor was derived from a man between 60 and 75 years old who had recovered from COVID-19. The material sequenced was PBMCs or T cells enriched from blood (not recorded which). This chain links TRBV24-1 with TRBJ2-3, with TRBD2 matching over 7 bases. In nucleotides, the CDR3 is TGTGCCACCAGTGATCCTAGCGGCAACACAGATACGCAGTATTTT. Translation gives CATSDPSGNTDTQYF.